Sequencing of this T cell receptor beta chain was carried out in a study of blood T cell repertoires in COVID-19. Across the study: COVID-19 samples from acute and convalescent phases originated in the United States, Italy and Spain.

TCRdb keeps only in-frame clones here, not all; method: immunoSEQ multiplex PCR. The sample carries roughly 87,000 clones, approximately 88% recorded once. Germline CDR1 and CDR2: SGHDT and YYEEEE. This CDR3 region has 12 residues. The V end lost 5 bases, the J end lost 8 bases, and 11 bases lay between the germline ends. This clonotype was sampled from a man aged 55 to 70 with acute or convalescent COVID-19. Sequenced input: peripheral blood. The J gene is TRBJ2-1, the V gene TRBV5-6, with D uncertain. CDR3 sequence reads: CASRLMADEQFF. The DNA for the CDR3 is TGTGCCAGCAGGCTGATGGCGGATGAGCAGTTCTTC.